A single sample is the source of the 29 T cell receptor beta chains below, sequenced in a study of Ad26.COV2.S vaccination and SARS-CoV-2 variants. The treatment denotes: 15 to 20 received Ad26.COV2.S at low or high dose, single or two shots; a few received placebo; per-sample allocation not given. Specimen acquisition occurred on day 63 following the initial vaccine or placebo injection. Data came from immunoSEQ multiplex PCR; TCRdb stores just in-frame clones and leaves some out. The sample records 360,000 or so clones, roughly 91% being singletons. The material was peripheral blood, obtained in a trial of Ad26.COV2.S vaccine versus placebo. Receptors were obtained from a person between 18 and 65 years old who received the Ad26.COV2.S COVID-19 vaccine or a placebo.

V is TRBV7-2 and J is TRBJ2-5; the D gene is possibly TRBD2 (7 bases). V was clipped by 8 bases and J by 5 bases, with 18 bases between them. CDR1 SGHTA and CDR2 FQGNSA come from the germline V gene. The CDR3 runs to 14 residues. CDR3 nucleotides: TGTGCCAGCGGTCCTCTGGGGGGGCGGGAGACCCAGTACTTC. This gives the protein CASGPLGGRETQYF.

The rearrangement uses TRBV5-1 and TRBJ2-1; D call uncertain. The V end was cut by 3 bases, the J end by 0 bases, with 13 bases between. The CDR3 is 16 amino acids. CDR1 and CDR2 from the germline V gene are SGHRS and YFSETQ. The CDR3, as DNA: TGCGCCAGCAGCTCACTGACACTGAGCTCCTACAATGAGCAGTTCTTC. Protein product: CASSSLTLSSYNEQFF.

The chain links TRBV4-1 to TRBJ1-2; TRBD1 matches 7 bases. The CDR3 consists of 14 residues. After removal of 4 bases from V and 1 base from J, the junction contained 3 bases not matched to a gene. Germline V gene lookup returns CDR1 MGHRA and CDR2 YSYEKL. In nucleotides, the CDR3 is TGCGCCAGCAGCCCGACAGGGTATAACTATGGCTACACCTTC. Residues: CASSPTGYNYGYTF.

This sequence joins TRBV28 and TRBJ2-5; 11 nucleotides agree with TRBD2. V lost 6 bases to trimming and J lost 4 bases; unmatched junction nucleotides: 10. The length of the CDR3 is 16 residues. Per germline, CDR1 MDHEN and CDR2 SYDVKM. CDR3 DNA: TGTGCCAGCAGCTCCCCGAGTAGCGGGGGGGCAGAGACCCAGTACTTC. Protein: CASSSPSSGGAETQYF.

This clone was counted a few times. The chain combines TRBV19 with TRBJ2-1; D unclear. This CDR3 region has 16 residues. Germline-derived CDR1 and CDR2 are LNHDA and SQIVND (reference sequence). The V end lost 3 bases, the J end lost 0 bases, and 12 bases lay between the germline ends. CDR3 coding DNA: TGTGCCAGTAGTATGAAGGGTCGCCGCTCCTACAATGAGCAGTTCTTC. As protein: CASSMKGRRSYNEQFF.

CDR3 sequence (DNA): TGTGCCAGCAGCGTACCCCTCGGCTCTGGGGCCAACGTCCTGACTTTC. It codes for CASSVPLGSGANVLTF. This rearrangement joins TRBV9 to TRBJ2-6, with D uncertain. The V and J ends lost 1 base and 0 bases respectively, with 8 bases between them. The CDR3 sequence is 16 residues long. Germline V gives CDR1 SGDLS, CDR2 YYNGEE.

The sample holds one count of this clone. The chain employs TRBV11-2 and TRBJ2-6; tentative D call: TRBD1 (6 bases). V lost 0 bases and J lost 1, with 10 bases in between. CDR1 is SGHAT and CDR2 is FQNNGV in the germline V gene. The CDR3 consists of 17 residues. CDR3 protein: CASSLEGHNSGANVLTF. In nucleotides, the CDR3 is TGTGCCAGCAGCTTAGAGGGACACAATTCTGGGGCCAACGTCCTGACTTTC.

This chain links TRBV7-3 with TRBJ2-1; no clear D. CDR3 length equals 13 residues. V lost 3 bases to trimming and J lost 7 bases, with 10 bases between them. CDR1 is SGHTA, CDR2 FQGTGA, per germline. CDR3 coding DNA: TGTGCCAGCAGCTTCGGTCAGCGAAATGAGCAGTTCTTC. This codes for CASSFGQRNEQFF. Full variable domain (remainder filled in from reference TRBV7-3 and TRBJ2-1): GAGVSQTPSNKVTEKGKYVELRCDPISGHTALYWYRQSLGQGPEFLIYFQGTGAADDSGLPNDRFFAVRPEGSVSTLKIQRTERGDSAVYLCASSFGQRNEQFFGPGTRLTVL.

This clone was found once. This chain uses TRBV7-3 with TRBJ1-1; D might be TRBD1 (5 bases). Trimming pared 5 bases from V and 1 base from J, leaving 8 bases between. CDR3 length equals 13 residues. The V gene's germline CDR1 is SGHTA and CDR2 FQGTGA. The CDR3 coding sequence is TGTGCCAGCAGCCCGGGGCCGAACACTGAAGCTTTCTTT. It is translated as CASSPGPNTEAFF.

The J gene is TRBJ2-5, the V gene TRBV7-9, with 15 bases aligning to TRBD2. The CDR3 spans 14 residues. Losses at the gene ends were 6 bases for V and 7 bases for J; bases not matched to a gene: 3. In germline, CDR1 is SEHNR, CDR2 FQNEAQ (reference sequence). The CDR3 loop is CASSPGLAGGTQYF. The CDR3 DNA is TGTGCCAGCAGTCCGGGACTAGCGGGGGGGACCCAGTACTTC.

V gene TRBV5-8 combines with J gene TRBJ1-4; D gene uncertain. The V end was cut by 2 bases, the J end by 3 bases, with 20 bases between. This CDR3 is built from 18 residues. Germline lookup yields CDR1 SGHTS and CDR2 YDEGEE. The CDR3 nucleotides read TGTGCCAGCAGCTTCGAGAGGGTAGATACGCGGGCTAATGAAAAACTGTTTTTT. The encoded protein is CASSFERVDTRANEKLFF. The complete variable domain, with remaining parts taken from reference TRBV5-8 and TRBJ1-4, reads EAGVTQSPTHLIKTRGQQATLRCSPISGHTSVYWYQQALGLGLQFLLWYDEGEERNRGNFPPRFSGRQFPNYSSELNVNALELEDSALYLCASSFERVDTRANEKLFFGSGTQLSVL.

The chain uses TRBV6-6 and TRBJ1-2; 7 bases line up with TRBD1. The CDR3 is made up of 14 amino acids. Trimming cost V 2 bases and J 8 bases; bases outside gene matches: 8. Per the germline V gene, CDR1 is MNHNY and CDR2 is SVGAGI (reference sequence). The chain's CDR3 is CASSYGTDTQGYTF. DNA for the CDR3: TGTGCCAGCAGTTACGGGACAGACACCCAGGGCTACACCTTC.

V is TRBV9 and J is TRBJ2-1; 15 nucleotides line up with TRBD2. The CDR3 is 18 amino acids. The V and J ends lost 0 bases and 3 bases, in that order; junction bases with no gene match: 4. Germline V gene sequence: CDR1 SGDLS, CDR2 YYNGEE. CDR3 sequence reads: CASSVGTSGGAFYNEQFF. DNA of the CDR3: TGTGCCAGCAGCGTAGGGACTAGCGGGGGGGCGTTCTACAATGAGCAGTTCTTC.

The gene calls are TRBV5-1 and TRBJ1-1; D possibly corresponds to TRBD1 (6 bases). This CDR3 is 12 amino acids long. CDR1 SGHRS and CDR2 YFSETQ come from the germline V gene. V gave up 8 bases and J gave up 7 bases, with 15 bases separating them. The CDR3 is CASTGGLNEAFF. The CDR3 nucleotides read TGCGCCAGTACCGGGGGGCTTAATGAAGCTTTCTTT.

This clone has more than one count but fewer than ten. The V and J genes are TRBV19 and TRBJ1-5; no reliable D call. The CDR3 has 17 amino acids. The germline gives CDR1 LNHDA, CDR2 SQIVND (reference sequence). Deletions cut 5 bases from V and 0 bases from J, with 17 bases between. DNA for the CDR3: TGTGCCAGTAGTTCGTCGGGATCTCGGTATAGCAATCAGCCCCAGCATTTT. Encoded protein: CASSSSGSRYSNQPQHF.

The chain carries TRBV5-8 and TRBJ1-1; tentatively, D is TRBD1 (6 bases). V dropped 3 bases and J dropped 4 bases, with 13 bases sitting between them. From germline, CDR1 is SGHTS and CDR2 YDEGEE. The CDR3 loop spans 14 amino acids. The CDR3 is CASSSQGFITEAFF. DNA of the CDR3: TGTGCCAGCAGCTCACAGGGCTTTATCACTGAAGCTTTCTTT.

This chain joins TRBV10-3 and TRBJ2-3; 12 nucleotides align to TRBD2. After removal of 10 bases from V and 2 bases from J, the junction contained 4 bases not matched to a gene. The CDR3 contains 14 residues. Germline-derived CDR1 and CDR2 are ENHRY and SYGVKD. The CDR3 bases are TGTGCCAGTGGACTAGCGGGGAACACAGATACGCAGTATTTT. Protein product: CASGLAGNTDTQYF.

The CDR3 sequence: CASSPAGTFTDTQYF. CDR3 DNA sequence: TGTGCCAGCTCACCCGCGGGCACTTTCACAGATACGCAGTATTTT. The rearrangement uses TRBV18 and TRBJ2-3, with a tentative D call TRBD2 (5 bases). Germline lookup yields CDR1 KGHSH and CDR2 LQKENI. With 3 bases removed from V and 2 bases from J, the gap between germline ends came to 12 bases. This CDR3 region has 15 residues.

This clone has a handful of counts. The gene calls are TRBV12-3 or TRBV12-4 and TRBJ1-5, with TRBD1 as a possible D gene (5 bases). V lost 4 bases and J lost 7, with 8 bases in between. The CDR3 spans 12 residues. CDR3 sequence: CASSSGAQPQHF. The CDR3 DNA is TGTGCCAGCAGTTCCGGGGCCCAGCCCCAGCATTTT.

The rearrangement joins TRBV7-6 to TRBJ2-7; tentative D call: TRBD2 (7 bases). Between the trimmed V and J ends, which lost 3 bases and 3 bases, there was a span of 18 bases. The length of the CDR3 is 16 residues. Germline V gives CDR1 SGHVS, CDR2 FNYEAQ. The CDR3 is CASSLGHGGPNYEQYF. The CDR3 DNA sequence: TGTGCCAGCAGCTTGGGCCACGGGGGGCCCAACTACGAGCAGTACTTC.

This chain links TRBV12-5 with TRBJ2-2; D perhaps matches TRBD2 (6 bases). The CDR3 covers 20 residues. From germline, CDR1 is LGHNT and CDR2 FRNRAP. Trimming took 0 bases from V and 1 from J, leaving 21 bases between them. The CDR3 DNA sequence: TGTGCTAGTGGTTTGGTATACCTAATTCGGGGGAGCTTGAACACCGGGGAGCTGTTTTTT. This encodes CASGLVYLIRGSLNTGELFF.

The V gene is TRBV5-1, the J gene TRBJ2-7; D gene uncertain. Germline V CDR1 and CDR2: SGHRS, YFSETQ. V was cut by 5 bases and J by 6 bases, with 18 bases left in between. The CDR3 extends over 14 amino acids. This CDR3 reads CASSGVPVDPEQYF. The CDR3 bases are TGCGCCAGCAGTGGAGTCCCGGTCGATCCCGAGCAGTACTTC.

V and J are TRBV9 and TRBJ1-6, with D tentatively TRBD1 (5 bases). Germline values: CDR1 SGDLS, CDR2 YYNGEE. This CDR3 region has 15 residues. V lost 4 bases, J lost 9 bases, and 17 bases lay in between. The CDR3 is CASSPDTQMGSPLHF. CDR3 bases: TGTGCCAGCAGCCCGGACACGCAGATGGGTTCACCCCTCCACTTT.

Of note for this clone: At one boundary the junction diverges from the germline segment, which might be a read error. V gene TRBV10-3 combines with J gene TRBJ1-3, with D perhaps TRBD1 (5 bases). The CDR3 runs 14 residues. CDR1 ENHRY and CDR2 SYGVKD come from the germline V gene. In nucleotides, the CDR3 is TGTGCTATCAGGGAGGGCAGGGCTGGAAACACCATATATTTT. Translated: CAIREGRAGNTIYF.

This clone was counted between two and nine times. This chain uses TRBV7-8 with TRBJ1-1; 9 bases line up with TRBD1. V was pared by 5 bases and J by 7 bases, with 5 bases of the junction left unmatched. The CDR3 consists of 13 residues. CDR1 and CDR2 from the germline V gene are SGHVS and FQNEAQ. CDR3 nucleotide sequence: TGTGCCAGCAGCCAGGACAGGGGCGATGAAGCTTTCTTT. This codes for CASSQDRGDEAFF.

The rearrangement joins TRBV19 to TRBJ2-3; 9 nucleotides agree with TRBD2. Germline-derived CDR1 and CDR2 are LNHDA and SQIVND (reference sequence). The CDR3 sequence is 16 residues long. Trimming removed 6 bases from V and 0 bases from J; junction bases left unmatched: 7. The CDR3 nucleotides read TGTGCCAGTAGCGCGGGGGGGCCTTCGAGCACAGATACGCAGTATTTT. It specifies CASSAGGPSSTDTQYF.

This clone turned up a few times. The chain carries TRBV30 and TRBJ1-5; D is possibly TRBD1 (5 bases). V was clipped by 5 bases and J by 5 bases, with 13 bases between them. CDR1 and CDR2 from the germline V gene are GTSNPN and SVGIG (reference sequence). CDR3 size: 13 residues. The CDR3 sequence: CAWQGGQDQPQHF. The CDR3 nucleotides are TGTGCCTGGCAGGGTGGTCAGGATCAGCCCCAGCATTTT.

V is TRBV5-8 and J is TRBJ2-7, with no clear D. CDR1 and CDR2 from the germline V gene are SGHTS and YDEGEE. This CDR3 has 11 amino acids. Between the trimmed V and J ends, which lost 0 bases and 6 bases, there was a span of 4 bases. CDR3 sequence reads: CASSLVSEQYF. For the CDR3, the DNA is TGTGCCAGCAGCTTGGTATCCGAGCAGTACTTC. The complete variable domain, with remaining parts taken from reference TRBV5-8 and TRBJ2-7, reads EAGVTQSPTHLIKTRGQQATLRCSPISGHTSVYWYQQALGLGLQFLLWYDEGEERNRGNFPPRFSGRQFPNYSSELNVNALELEDSALYLCASSLVSEQYFGPGTRLTVT.

The V and J genes are TRBV12-3 or TRBV12-4 and TRBJ1-5; TRBD1 might be the D (5 bases). The CDR3 totals 13 residues. V shed 3 bases and J shed 6 bases, with 9 bases lying between them. CDR3: CASSFGGSQPQHF. Here the CDR3 DNA reads TGTGCCAGCAGTTTCGGGGGAAGTCAGCCCCAGCATTTT.